Below are 30 T cell receptor beta chains sequenced from a single sample in a study of cytomegalovirus exposure and HLA in healthy donors (dated by TCRdb to 2017 to 2019). The library was obtained by the immunoSEQ multiplex PCR assay. The source is immuneACCESS, and TCRdb retained only in-frame sequences with V and J called. Part of the clones is not carried over; for the studies checked, unresolved V genes explain less than half of this, and the remainder is unexplained. The sample table records approximately 170,000 clones; approximately 84% of these occur just once. The ten largest clonotypes hold 10% to 13% of the sample. The sample was PBMCs. Receptors were obtained from a man aged 30 to 45 in good health and CMV-seropositive.

The chain carries TRBV7-6 and TRBJ2-3; D is ambiguous. V was trimmed by 0 bases and J by 0 bases, leaving 4 bases between them. This CDR3 region has 14 residues. CDR1 and CDR2 from the germline V gene are SGHVS and FNYEAQ. CDR3 DNA: TGTGCCAGCAGCTTAGCCGTTAGCACAGATACGCAGTATTTT. It is translated as CASSLAVSTDTQYF.

This clone turned up a few times. This chain links TRBV6-5 with TRBJ1-1; D is possibly TRBD1 (5 bases). Between the trimmed V and J ends, which lost 7 bases and 2 bases, there was a span of 14 bases. In germline, CDR1 is MNHEY, CDR2 SVGAGI. The CDR3 loop spans 14 amino acids. The CDR3 DNA reads TGTGCCAGCACCCAGGGTGGGTCAAACACTGAAGCTTTCTTT. It encodes CASTQGGSNTEAFF.

The chain links TRBV13 to TRBJ2-3; D gene uncertain. CDR3 length: 15 residues. The germline CDR1 and CDR2 sequences are PRHDT and FYEKMQ (reference sequence). V shed 2 bases and J shed 2 bases, with 11 bases lying between them. CDR3 DNA sequence: TGTGCCAGCAGCTTAAGTTTTGCGGTCACAGATACGCAGTATTTT. Its protein product is CASSLSFAVTDTQYF.

V and J are TRBV7-2 and TRBJ2-1, with D perhaps TRBD2 (7 bases). Germline lookup yields CDR1 SGHTA and CDR2 FQGNSA. Trimming pared 2 bases from V and 2 bases from J, leaving 10 bases between. This CDR3 contains 15 residues. CDR3 in DNA: TGTGCCAGCAGCTTACCCGGGGGGCCCTACAATGAGCAGTTCTTC. This encodes CASSLPGGPYNEQFF.

The V gene is TRBV7-6, the J gene TRBJ1-1; D remains unclear. Germline V CDR1 and CDR2: SGHVS, FNYEAQ. The CDR3 is 13 amino acids. The V gene lost 6 bases and the J gene lost 1 base, with 9 bases spanning the gap. CDR3 nucleotide sequence: TGTGCCAGCAGTTCCCGGGGGAACACTGAAGCTTTCTTT. It translates to CASSSRGNTEAFF.

The CDR3 region is CAISPGGAERSYEQYF. The CDR3 DNA reads as TGTGCCATCAGCCCCGGGGGAGCGGAGAGGTCCTACGAGCAGTACTTC. The chain couples TRBV10-3 to TRBJ2-7; TRBD2 is a possible D gene (6 bases). V lost 6 bases and J lost 1, with 19 bases in between. CDR1 is ENHRY and CDR2 is SYGVKD in the germline V gene. The CDR3 runs 16 residues.

The chain joins TRBV5-6 to TRBJ1-4; the match to TRBD1 covers 8 bases. The CDR3 length is 14 residues. CDR1 SGHDT and CDR2 YYEEEE come from the germline V gene. J lost 3 bases, V lost 3 bases, and 1 base had no gene match. CDR3: CASSSTGANEKLFF. The CDR3 DNA is TGTGCCAGCAGCTCGACAGGGGCTAATGAAAAACTGTTTTTT.

The genes are TRBV7-2 and TRBJ1-2; D possibly corresponds to TRBD1 (5 bases). The germline V gene encodes CDR1 SGHTA and CDR2 FQGNSA. V lost 5 bases and J 5 bases, leaving 12 bases between the germline ends. The CDR3 is 13 residues long. CDR3 in DNA: TGTGCCAGCAGCAAACAGGTCCGGTATGGCTACACCTTC. Its protein is CASSKQVRYGYTF.

The chain recombines TRBV7-8 with TRBJ2-7; D perhaps matches TRBD2 (5 bases). This CDR3 has 15 residues. Germline CDR1 is SGHVS and CDR2 is FQNEAQ. V was cut by 1 base and J by 3 bases, with 13 bases left in between. The CDR3 DNA follows: TGTGCCAGCAGCTTAGGGGCCGGACTGAACTACGAGCAGTACTTC. The encoded protein is CASSLGAGLNYEQYF.

CDR3 loop: CASSVEGTGNSPLHF. The CDR3, as DNA: TGTGCCAGCAGCGTAGAGGGGACAGGGAATTCACCCCTCCACTTT. This chain uses TRBV9 with TRBJ1-6; 9 positions agree with TRBD1. There are 15 residues in the CDR3. J lost 7 bases, V lost 0 bases, and 2 bases had no gene match. CDR1 and CDR2 (germline): SGDLS, YYNGEE. The variable domain in full, completed from reference TRBV9 and TRBJ1-6, reads DSGVTQTPKHLITATGQRVTLRCSPRSGDLSVYWYQQSLDQGLQFLIQYYNGEERAKGNILERFSAQQFPDLHSELNLSSLELGDSALYFCASSVEGTGNSPLHFGNGTRLTVT.

This clone occurred many times. The same CDR3 arises from other DNA sequences in this sample as well. This rearrangement joins TRBV6-1 to TRBJ2-7; 10 bases fit TRBD2. The CDR3 contains 15 residues. V lost 2 bases to trimming and J lost 0 bases; unmatched junction nucleotides: 1. Germline CDR1 is MNHNS and CDR2 is SASEGT. The DNA of the CDR3 is TGTGCCAGCAGTGAAAGACTAGCGGGCTCCTACGAGCAGTACTTC. As protein: CASSERLAGSYEQYF.

This rearrangement joins TRBV6-6 to TRBJ1-2; 8 nucleotides align to TRBD1. The trim removed 5 bases at V and 6 bases at J, leaving 8 bases unmatched. CDR1 is MNHNY and CDR2 is SVGAGI in the germline V gene (reference sequence). The CDR3 loop spans 14 amino acids. CDR3 loop: CASSQTGVAHGYTF. The CDR3 nucleotides read TGTGCCAGCAGTCAGACAGGGGTGGCACATGGCTACACCTTC.

The chain is built from TRBV2 and TRBJ2-2; TRBD1 is a possible D gene (5 bases). V was trimmed by 6 bases and J by 1 base, leaving 12 bases between them. This CDR3 is 15 amino acids long. CDR1 is SNHLY and CDR2 is FYNNEI in the germline V gene. CDR3 DNA: TGTGCCAGCAGGGGCCCAGGGCAGAACACCGGGGAGCTGTTTTTT. It encodes CASRGPGQNTGELFF.

This rearrangement joins TRBV7-6 to TRBJ2-3, with a tentative D call TRBD1 (5 bases). Germline lookup yields CDR1 SGHVS and CDR2 FNYEAQ. V dropped 0 bases and J dropped 4 bases, with 8 bases sitting between them. The CDR3 extends over 14 amino acids. The CDR3 loop reads CASSLASRADTQYF. The DNA of the CDR3 is TGTGCCAGCAGCTTAGCCTCCAGGGCAGATACGCAGTATTTT.

The CDR3, as DNA: TGTGCCAGCAGTTTAAATCGGGACAGGAATGAAAAACTGTTTTTT. Protein: CASSLNRDRNEKLFF. The chain carries TRBV6-5 and TRBJ1-4; 8 bases map to TRBD1. With 4 bases clipped from V and 5 bases from J, the junction kept 6 bases outside the gene matches. The V gene's germline CDR1 is MNHEY and CDR2 SVGAGI. The CDR3 is made up of 15 amino acids.

This rearrangement joins TRBV28 to TRBJ2-3; 11 bases line up with TRBD2. CDR1 and CDR2 (germline): MDHEN, SYDVKM. The V and J ends lost 8 bases and 5 bases, in that order; junction bases with no gene match: 6. This CDR3 spans 14 amino acids. CDR3 bases: TGTGCCAGCTGTAGCGGGGGGGCGGAAGATACGCAGTATTTT. Its protein is CASCSGGAEDTQYF.

The CDR3 coding sequence is TGTGCCAGCAGTTCGGACGGAGGCAACTATGGCTACACCTTC. Translating it yields CASSSDGGNYGYTF. The V call is TRBV6-6, the J call TRBJ1-2, with no clear D. Trimming stripped 4 bases from V and 2 bases from J, with 11 bases between. Germline V gives CDR1 MNHNY, CDR2 SVGAGI (reference sequence). This CDR3 region has 14 residues.

The genes are TRBV6-6 and TRBJ1-5; D call uncertain. The V end was cut by 0 bases, the J end by 0 bases, with 6 bases between. This CDR3 region has 15 residues. Per germline, CDR1 MNHNY and CDR2 SVGAGI (reference sequence). This chain's CDR3 is CASSYSPDSNQPQHF. The CDR3 DNA is TGTGCCAGCAGTTACTCCCCAGATAGCAATCAGCCCCAGCATTTT.

The chain is built from TRBV5-1 and TRBJ2-3; 15 positions agree with TRBD2. With 4 bases clipped from V and 2 bases from J, the junction kept 5 bases outside the gene matches. This CDR3 has 17 amino acids. CDR1 and CDR2 (germline): SGHRS, YFSETQ. CDR3 loop: CASSTGTSGGNTDTQYF. The CDR3, as DNA: TGCGCCAGCAGCACGGGGACTAGCGGGGGGAACACAGATACGCAGTATTTT.

The chain combines TRBV6-5 with TRBJ1-5, with D unclear. Trimming pared 5 bases from V and 2 bases from J, leaving 13 bases between. In germline, CDR1 is MNHEY, CDR2 SVGAGI. The CDR3 has 15 amino acids. The DNA of the CDR3 is TGTGCCAGCAGTATCAGGACTCTGGGCAATCAGCCCCAGCATTTT. Protein product: CASSIRTLGNQPQHF.

The rearrangement joins TRBV11-2 to TRBJ1-5, with D possibly matching TRBD1 (6 bases). CDR1 and CDR2 (germline): SGHAT, FQNNGV. This CDR3 comprises 14 residues. The V end lost 5 bases, the J end lost 3 bases, and 11 bases lay between the germline ends. CDR3 amino acids: CASSAGAVNQPQHF. In DNA form, the CDR3 reads TGTGCCAGCAGCGCAGGGGCGGTCAATCAGCCCCAGCATTTT.

The V gene is TRBV2, the J gene TRBJ2-7; D is undetermined. This CDR3 comprises 13 residues. CDR1 and CDR2 (germline): SNHLY, FYNNEI. Trimming took off 7 bases at V and 7 bases at J, with 17 bases between the two ends. Here the CDR3 reads CASTVGHVREQYF. Written as DNA, the CDR3 is TGTGCCAGCACGGTTGGGCACGTTCGGGAGCAGTACTTC.

This chain links TRBV2 with TRBJ1-6; 7 nucleotides line up with TRBD1. The V gene end was trimmed by 5 bases and the J gene end by 7 bases; junction bases not matched to a gene: 8. CDR1 is SNHLY and CDR2 is FYNNEI in the germline V gene. The CDR3 extends over 15 amino acids. In nucleotides, the CDR3 is TGTGCCAGCAGTAGACAGGGCGTAATCAATTCACCCCTCCACTTT. Its protein is CASSRQGVINSPLHF.

The J gene is TRBJ2-7, the V gene TRBV7-6, with 8 positions matching TRBD1. Germline assignment: CDR1 SGHVS and CDR2 FNYEAQ. With 3 bases clipped from V and 3 bases from J, the junction kept 16 bases outside the gene matches. The CDR3 contains 18 residues. The CDR3 coding sequence is TGTGCCAGCAGCTTTCGCGGTGCCCGGGACAGGTATGACTACGAGCAGTACTTC. It specifies CASSFRGARDRYDYEQYF.

The rearrangement joins TRBV7-7 to TRBJ2-2, with 10 positions matching TRBD2. Per the germline V gene, CDR1 is SSHAT and CDR2 is FNYEAQ (reference sequence). V lost 5 bases to trimming and J lost 4 bases; unmatched junction nucleotides: 7. This CDR3 has 16 amino acids. CDR3 protein: CASSLTGTSVTGELFF. The CDR3, as DNA: TGTGCCAGCAGCCTCACCGGGACTAGCGTCACCGGGGAGCTGTTTTTT.

The V and J genes are TRBV5-1 and TRBJ2-5; possible D gene TRBD1, 6 bases. The CDR3 consists of 14 residues. V lost 4 bases and J 5 bases, leaving 15 bases between the germline ends. CDR1 and CDR2 from the germline V gene are SGHRS and YFSETQ. The DNA of the CDR3 is TGCGCCAGCAGCCTGTGGGACACGGCCGAGACCCAGTACTTC. Translating gives CASSLWDTAETQYF.

This rearrangement joins TRBV28 to TRBJ1-1; D not resolved. Germline CDR1 MDHEN, CDR2 SYDVKM. Trimming took off 5 bases at V and 6 bases at J, with 10 bases between the two ends. The CDR3 covers 12 residues. CDR3 DNA: TGTGCCAGCAGTGCCCAGTATCCTGAAGCTTTCTTT. Amino acid sequence: CASSAQYPEAFF.

This chain joins TRBV2 and TRBJ2-5; the D gene is possibly TRBD2 (6 bases). This CDR3 spans 16 amino acids. The germline V gene encodes CDR1 SNHLY and CDR2 FYNNEI. V lost 7 bases and J lost 0, with 18 bases in between. CDR3 sequence: CASKQTGTRDQETQYF. DNA of the CDR3: TGTGCCAGCAAACAAACCGGGACTCGAGACCAAGAGACCCAGTACTTC. Full variable domain (missing parts from reference TRBV2 and TRBJ2-5): EPEVTQTPSHQVTQMGQEVILRCVPISNHLYFYWYRQILGQKVEFLVSFYNNEISEKSEIFDDQFSVERPDGSNFTLKIRSTKLEDSAMYFCASKQTGTRDQETQYFGPGTRLLVL.

The rearrangement links TRBV29-1 to TRBJ1-2; 11 bases are shared with TRBD1. The germline V gene encodes CDR1 SQVTM and CDR2 ANQGSEA. Trimming took 1 base from V and 6 from J; bases not matched to a gene: 7. This CDR3 contains 15 residues. CDR3 amino acids: CSVEGAGTGGDGYTF. The CDR3 DNA is TGCAGCGTTGAAGGAGCCGGGACAGGGGGAGATGGCTACACCTTC. The whole variable domain, remainder taken from reference TRBV29-1 and TRBJ1-2, is SAVISQKPSRDICQRGTSLTIQCQVDSQVTMMFWYRQQPGQSLTLIATANQGSEATYESGFVIDKFPISRPNLTFSTLTVSNMSPEDSSIYLCSVEGAGTGGDGYTFGSGTRLTVV.

The chain joins TRBV6-5 to TRBJ2-7; TRBD1 matches 9 bases. J gave up 6 bases and V 3 bases, and 6 bases lay outside the gene matches. The CDR3 runs to 14 residues. Germline V gene sequence: CDR1 MNHEY, CDR2 SVGAGI. The CDR3: CASSYETGGGEQYF. In DNA form, the CDR3 reads TGTGCCAGCAGTTATGAGACAGGGGGAGGCGAGCAGTACTTC.